Listed below are T cell receptor beta chains from one sample, sequenced in a study of blood T cell repertoires in COVID-19. This table comes from immunoSEQ multiplex PCR, and its TCRdb copy is limited to in-frame clones, with some not included. The sample lists over 200,000 clones, around 80% occurring once. Material for sequencing was peripheral blood. These receptors all come from a man aged 35-49 years who had recovered from COVID-19. Each CDR3 is given with its conserved first and last residue. Fields, in order: V gene, J gene, CDR3 length, D gene, clone size, CDR3 protein, CDR3 DNA. The D gene is left open where the match is weak. Not every row has a clone size; where given, it reads once, few, many or a size class.

TRBV5-8	TRBJ2-1	16	-	-	CASSLASAVSYNEQFF	TGTGCCAGCAGCTTGGCGAGTGCGGTCTCCTACAATGAGCAGTTCTTC
TRBV28	TRBJ2-3	13	TRBD1	-	CASNGQVTDTQYF	TGTGCCAGCAACGGACAGGTCACAGATACGCAGTATTTT
TRBV2	TRBJ1-5	14	-	many	CASSEWGRPQPQHF	TGTGCCAGCAGTGAATGGGGGCGCCCTCAGCCCCAGCATTTT
TRBV6-6	TRBJ2-2	15	TRBD2	-	CASNQRGVNTGELFF	TGTGCCAGCAACCAGCGGGGGGTGAACACCGGGGAGCTGTTTTTT
TRBV19	TRBJ1-5	14	TRBD1	-	CASSVTGGNQPQHF	TGTGCCAGTAGTGTGACAGGGGGAAATCAGCCCCAGCATTTT
TRBV9	TRBJ1-4	14	-	-	CASSVGQDNEKLFF	TGTGCCAGCAGCGTAGGACAGGATAATGAAAAACTGTTTTTT
TRBV19	TRBJ2-3	14	-	-	CASSLASSTDTQYF	TGTGCCAGTAGTCTAGCGTCGAGCACAGATACGCAGTATTTT
TRBV18	TRBJ2-3	14	TRBD1	-	CASSPGTGADTQYF	TGTGCCAGCTCACCCGGGACAGGGGCCGATACGCAGTATTTT
TRBV5-6	TRBJ1-2	15	-	-	CASSLADGSTYGYTF	TGTGCCAGCAGCTTGGCCGACGGGAGTACCTATGGCTACACCTTC
TRBV4-1	TRBJ2-1	16	-	-	CASSQDLHSSYNEQFF	TGCGCCAGCAGCCAAGATTTACACAGCTCCTACAATGAGCAGTTCTTC
TRBV30	TRBJ2-7	13	TRBD2	few	CAWSLAGEGEQYF	TGTGCCTGGAGCCTAGCGGGAGAGGGCGAGCAGTACTTC
TRBV7-2	TRBJ2-4	16	TRBD1	-	CASSAQPPRTGNIQYF	TGTGCCAGCAGCGCCCAACCCCCAAGGACAGGGAACATTCAGTACTTC
TRBV7-7	TRBJ2-1	15	TRBD2	-	CASSLGLASYNEQFF	TGTGCTAGCAGCTTGGGACTAGCAAGCTACAATGAGCAGTTCTTC
TRBV18	TRBJ2-1	12	-	-	CASSPLGYEQFF	TGTGCCAGCTCACCTCTCGGGTATGAGCAGTTCTTC
TRBV5-4	TRBJ2-1	15	-	medium-sized	CASRESGSSYNEQFF	TGTGCCAGCAGGGAGTCGGGGAGCTCCTACAATGAGCAGTTCTTC
TRBV7-2	TRBJ1-1	15	TRBD1	-	CASSPFSGQDTEAFF	TGTGCCAGCAGTCCCTTCAGCGGACAGGACACTGAAGCTTTCTTT
TRBV19	TRBJ1-6	17	-	once	CASSISRANTLNSPLHF	TGTGCCAGTAGTATATCAAGAGCGAACACCCTTAATTCACCCCTCCACTTT
TRBV9	TRBJ2-1	16	-	-	CASSAHISGAYNEQFF	TGTGCCAGCAGCGCCCACATTAGCGGAGCATACAATGAGCAGTTCTTC
TRBV9	TRBJ2-7	16	TRBD2	-	CASSPVASGSSYEQYF	TGTGCCAGCAGCCCGGTGGCTAGCGGGTCCTCCTACGAGCAGTACTTC
TRBV5-1	TRBJ2-6	22	TRBD1	-	CASSLLILGQGALNAGANVLTF	TGCGCCAGCAGCTTGCTGATTTTGGGACAGGGGGCTCTTAATGCTGGGGCCAACGTCCTGACTTTC
TRBV27	TRBJ2-1	15	TRBD2	-	CASSLSPGTINEQFF	TGTGCCAGCAGTTTATCGCCCGGGACTATCAATGAGCAGTTCTTC
TRBV12-3/TRBV12-4	TRBJ1-2	12	-	-	CASSSRFGGYTF	TGTGCCAGCAGTTCCAGGTTCGGAGGCTACACCTTC
TRBV4-1	TRBJ2-2	16	-	-	CASSQYSTSNTGELFF	TGCGCCAGCAGCCAATACTCCACTTCGAACACCGGGGAGCTGTTTTTT
TRBV30	TRBJ1-1	13	-	-	CAWSLWGGLMAFF	TGTGCCTGGAGTTTATGGGGGGGTTTGATGGCTTTCTTT
TRBV20-1	TRBJ2-5	12	-	-	CSASPVQETQYF	TGCAGTGCTAGTCCGGTACAAGAGACCCAGTACTTC
TRBV6-2/TRBV6-3	TRBJ2-5	13	TRBD1	-	CASSRQGLETQYF	TGTGCCAGCAGCAGACAGGGCCTGGAGACCCAGTACTTC
TRBV30	TRBJ2-7	15	TRBD1	-	CAWSRGTGGYHEQYF	TGTGCCTGGAGTAGGGGGACAGGGGGCTACCACGAGCAGTACTTC
TRBV5-4	TRBJ1-5	17	-	-	CASSLTAGGKGNQPQHF	TGTGCCAGCAGCTTGACGGCTGGGGGCAAGGGCAATCAGCCCCAGCATTTT
TRBV4-1	TRBJ2-3	16	TRBD1	-	CASSQKDRGGTDTQYF	TGCGCCAGCAGCCAAAAAGACAGGGGAGGCACAGATACGCAGTATTTT
TRBV15	TRBJ2-7	13	-	-	CATSRQGRGEQYF	TGTGCCACCAGTAGACAGGGGAGGGGCGAGCAGTACTTC
TRBV30	TRBJ2-3	16	TRBD2	-	CAWLGKLAGGTDTQYF	TGTGCCTGGTTGGGGAAACTAGCGGGGGGGACAGATACGCAGTATTTT
TRBV3-1/TRBV3-2	TRBJ2-7	15	-	-	CASSQQRELSYEQYF	TGTGCCAGCAGCCAACAACGGGAGCTTTCGTACGAGCAGTACTTC
TRBV24-1	TRBJ2-7	15	TRBD1	-	CATTAPGQEVYEQYF	TGTGCCACGACTGCCCCGGGACAGGAGGTGTACGAGCAGTACTTC
TRBV18	TRBJ1-1	16	TRBD1	-	CASSLYGQGAATEAFF	TGTGCCAGCTCACTATATGGACAGGGCGCCGCCACTGAAGCTTTCTTT
TRBV5-3	TRBJ1-2	16	-	-	CARSPKGGRGAYGYTF	TGTGCCAGAAGCCCCAAAGGGGGGAGGGGTGCCTACGGCTACACCTTC
TRBV30	TRBJ1-2	12	-	-	CAWSVMDGARTF	TGTGCCTGGAGTGTCATGGATGGGGCCCGCACCTTC
TRBV18	TRBJ2-4	12	-	-	CASSPDGSAEYF	TGTGCCAGCTCACCCGATGGGTCGGCGGAGTACTTC
TRBV11-3	TRBJ2-7	13	-	-	CASSLVGAGEQYF	TGTGCCAGCAGCTTAGTAGGGGCAGGTGAGCAGTACTTC
TRBV10-3	TRBJ2-3	14	TRBD2	-	CASSGTSVGDTQYF	TGTGCCAGTTCCGGGACTAGCGTAGGGGATACGCAGTATTTT
TRBV12-2	TRBJ1-4	15	-	-	CASRLLQGTNEKLFF	TGTGCAAGTCGCTTGTTACAGGGAACTAATGAAAAACTGTTTTTT
TRBV5-6	TRBJ2-4	14	-	-	CASSLTRLKNIQYF	TGTGCCAGCAGCTTGACTAGACTCAAAAACATTCAGTACTTC
TRBV21-1	TRBJ2-1	15	-	-	CASSKFGLFHNEQFF	TGTGCCAGCAGCAAATTCGGACTCTTTCACAATGAGCAGTTCTTC